The present T cell receptor beta chain was sequenced within a study of response to subunit inactivated influenza vaccine. About this clonotype: Antigen unknown.

TCRdb used MiXCR to reprocess the RT-PCR reads, holding one entry per CDR3 protein. The sample shows 300,000 to 350,000 distinct CDR3 sequences, about 20% of them seen only once. Germline V lookup: CDR1 MGHDK, CDR2 SYGVNS. The CDR3 length is 14 residues. Trimming took 8 bases from V and 2 from J, leaving 15 bases between them. Study-wide results and caveats: Each seasonal influenza vaccination, the authors suggested, recruits few new T cells.

The TCR originated in a man between 50 and 70 years old who received an inactivated influenza vaccine. The sequencing used PBMCs from blood, collected around 22 months after vaccination. The J gene is TRBJ2-5, the V gene TRBV25-1, with a weak D call TRBD2 (6 bases). The CDR3 DNA is TGTGCCAGCGGCTCCCGGGGGAGGCAAGAGACCCAGTACTTC. Translating it yields CASGSRGRQETQYF.